This TCR beta chain was profiled in a study of Graves' ophthalmopathy and Graves' hyperthyroidism. Findings and limits, study-wide: Blood also carried most expanded thyroid clonotypes exceeding 0.001 frequency.

This clonotype has ten or more counts. Its matching antigen is unknown. The CDR3 extends over 15 amino acids. Trimming took 5 bases from V and 2 from J; bases not matched to a gene: 7. Looked up from germline, CDR1 is SGHAT and CDR2 is FQNNGV. RNA transcripts yielded amplified TCR beta CDR3 regions. An opening RT-PCR round employed HTBI primers and preceded a second-round multiplex PCR. One entry per CDR3 protein, called by TCRdb with MiXCR from the multiplex PCR reads. The repertoire includes under 350,000 distinct CDR3 sequences, 15% to 20% of them detected once, and roughly 12% sits in the top ten. The sequence was collected from an adult man with Graves' ophthalmopathy. The sequenced sample was peripheral blood. The rearrangement uses TRBV11-2 and TRBJ1-1, with TRBD1 matching 8 bases. The CDR3 loop is CASSKTGGLNTEAFF. As DNA, the CDR3 is TGTGCCAGCAGCAAAACAGGGGGTCTTAACACTGAAGCTTTCTTT.